This TCR beta chain appears in the sequencing data of a study of regulatory T cells in long-lasting Graves disease. The sample's time point: newly diagnosed GD, antithyroid drugs for less than 3 months. There was RNA extracted from PBMCs, and the TCR library was made from it. This clonotype was seen repeatedly, ten times or more. V lost 6 bases and J lost 2; bases outside the gene matches: 4. This CDR3 is 14 amino acids long. The germline gives CDR1 MDHEN, CDR2 SYDVKM. With iRepertoire HTBI primers and Arm-PCR of CDR3 regions, TCR beta libraries were built. One entry per CDR3 protein, called by TCRdb with MiXCR from the multiplex PCR reads. The sample holds 390,000 or so distinct CDR3 sequences, 10% to 15% seen once. Separately, the same data were catalogued under a study of T cells in Graves' hyperthyroidism and ophthalmopathy. According to that study: The HTBI primer set was used in a first-round RT-PCR of the TCR CDR3.

The TCR sequence derives from a young woman with Graves disease. The source was peripheral blood mononuclear cells (PBMCs), collected at new diagnosis, from a patient treated with antithyroid drugs. This chain joins TRBV28 and TRBJ2-3; 8 positions match TRBD2. DNA of the CDR3: TGTGCCAGCAGCCGGGGGGGCCCCACAGATACGCAGTATTTT. It codes for CASSRGGPTDTQYF.